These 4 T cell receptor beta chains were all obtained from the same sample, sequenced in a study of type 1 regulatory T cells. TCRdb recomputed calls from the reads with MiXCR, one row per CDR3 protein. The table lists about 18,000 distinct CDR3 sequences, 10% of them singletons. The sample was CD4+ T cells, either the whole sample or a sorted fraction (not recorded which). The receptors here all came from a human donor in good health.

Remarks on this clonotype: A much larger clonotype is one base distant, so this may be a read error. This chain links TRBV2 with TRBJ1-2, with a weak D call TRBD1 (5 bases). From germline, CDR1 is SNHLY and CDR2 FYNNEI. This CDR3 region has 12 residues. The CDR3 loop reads CASLQEAYGHTF. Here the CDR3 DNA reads TGTGCCAGCTTACAGGAGGCCTATGGCCACACCTTC.

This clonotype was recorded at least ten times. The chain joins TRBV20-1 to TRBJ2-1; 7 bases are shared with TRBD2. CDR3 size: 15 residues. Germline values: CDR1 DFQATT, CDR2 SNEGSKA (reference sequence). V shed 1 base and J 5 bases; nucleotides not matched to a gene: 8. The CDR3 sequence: CSARGRREWDNEQFF. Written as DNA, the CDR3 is TGCAGTGCTAGAGGACGGCGGGAGTGGGACAATGAGCAGTTCTTC.

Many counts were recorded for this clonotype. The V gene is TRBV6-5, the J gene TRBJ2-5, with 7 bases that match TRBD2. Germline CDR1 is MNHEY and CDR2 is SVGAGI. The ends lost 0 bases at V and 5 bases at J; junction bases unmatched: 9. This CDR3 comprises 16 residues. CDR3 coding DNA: TGTGCCAGCAGTTACTCATGGCGGGAGAGGGGTGAGACCCAGTACTTC. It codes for CASSYSWRERGETQYF.

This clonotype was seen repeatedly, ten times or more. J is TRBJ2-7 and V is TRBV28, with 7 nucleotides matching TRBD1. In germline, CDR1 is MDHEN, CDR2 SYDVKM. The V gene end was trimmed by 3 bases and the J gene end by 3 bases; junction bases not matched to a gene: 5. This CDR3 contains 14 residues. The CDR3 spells CASSLGTANYEQYF. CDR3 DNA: TGTGCCAGCAGTTTGGGGACAGCTAACTACGAGCAGTACTTC.